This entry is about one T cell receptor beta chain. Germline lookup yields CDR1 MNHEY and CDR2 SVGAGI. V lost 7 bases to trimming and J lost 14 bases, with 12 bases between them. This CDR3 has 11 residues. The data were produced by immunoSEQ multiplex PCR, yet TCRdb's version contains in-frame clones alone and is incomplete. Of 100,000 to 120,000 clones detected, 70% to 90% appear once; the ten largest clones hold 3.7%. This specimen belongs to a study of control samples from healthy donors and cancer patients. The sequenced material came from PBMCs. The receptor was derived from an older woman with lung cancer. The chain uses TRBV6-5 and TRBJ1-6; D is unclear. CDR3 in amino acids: CASKSPWALHF. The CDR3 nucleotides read TGTGCCAGCAAGTCACCTTGGGCCCTCCACTTT.